Below are 23 T cell receptor beta chains sequenced from a single sample in a study of blood T cells in healthy people across ages (dated by TCRdb to 2013 to 2016). Receptors were amplified or captured by 5' RACE. Sequenced on an Illumina HiSeq 2500. A second PCR of roughly 7 to 11 cycles was performed with a sample-barcoded 5' primer and a J-beta primer mix. TCRdb cleaned the public reads at Q25 with fastp, built clones with MiXCR and kept in-frame beta chains. Rows with one shared CDR3 protein collapse into an entry with the most common genes and DNA. Recorded for this sample are about 830,000 distinct CDR3 sequences; roughly 60% of them occurred a single time. The ten largest clones take up 25% to 30% of the sample. The sequencing input was blood. The origin of the receptors is a man between 25 and 39 years old in good health.

The chain carries TRBV2 and TRBJ2-5; D perhaps matches TRBD2 (6 bases). The CDR3 runs to 11 residues. Germline CDR1 reads SNHLY; CDR2 reads FYNNEI. Trimming took 8 bases from V and 11 from J, leaving 15 bases between them. CDR3 bases: TGTGCCAGCGCGGGATGGCAGGAGCAGTACTTC. It is translated as CASAGWQEQYF.

The CDR3 loop is CASSPPKFAYEQYF. CDR3 bases: TGTGCCAGCAGCCCGCCAAAATTCGCCTACGAGCAGTACTTC. V gene TRBV7-9 combines with J gene TRBJ2-4; D gene uncertain. The DNA end lines up better with TRBJ2-7; the J call may be wrong. The CDR3 extends over 14 amino acids. Germline V gene sequence: CDR1 SEHNR, CDR2 FQNEAQ (reference sequence).

J is TRBJ2-1 and V is TRBV7-3; D remains ambiguous. Trimming removed 2 bases from V and 5 bases from J, with 10 bases in between. The CDR3 covers 14 residues. Germline V CDR1 and CDR2: SGHTA, FQGTGA. The CDR3 sequence: CASSLGRANNEQFF. CDR3 bases: TGTGCCAGCAGCTTAGGCCGGGCAAACAATGAGCAGTTCTTC.

The chain is built from TRBV3-1 and TRBJ2-6, with D uncertain. From germline, CDR1 is LGHDT and CDR2 YNNKEL (reference sequence). The V end was cut by 3 bases, the J end by 0 bases, with 9 bases between. CDR3 length: 16 amino acids. CDR3 in amino acids: CASSHSRSSGANVLTF. Written as DNA, the CDR3 is TGTGCCAGCAGCCACAGCAGAAGCTCTGGGGCCAACGTCCTGACTTTC.

The rearrangement joins TRBV7-9 to TRBJ1-2; the D is unclear. Germline values: CDR1 SEHNR, CDR2 FQNEAQ (reference sequence). The CDR3 has 13 residues. Trimming took off 3 bases at V and 4 bases at J, with 9 bases between the two ends. The DNA of the CDR3 is TGTGCCAGCAGCTTGGAGAGCACCTATGGCTACACCTTC. It codes for CASSLESTYGYTF.

V gene TRBV13 combines with J gene TRBJ2-5; no firm D call. Trimming shortened V by 4 bases and J by 2 bases, and 11 bases separated the two germline ends. The V gene's germline CDR1 is PRHDT and CDR2 FYEKMQ (reference sequence). The CDR3 totals 14 residues. CDR3 sequence: CASSYRQSQETQYF. DNA for the CDR3: TGTGCCAGCAGCTATAGACAATCTCAAGAGACCCAGTACTTC. The entire variable domain, with the rest obtained from reference TRBV13 and TRBJ2-5, is as follows: AAGVIQSPRHLIKEKRETATLKCYPIPRHDTVYWYQQGPGQDPQFLISFYEKMQSDKGSIPDRFSAQQFSDYHSELNMSSLELGDSALYFCASSYRQSQETQYFGPGTRLLVL.

The chain has TRBV20-1 and TRBJ1-4, with 11 bases fitting TRBD1. After removal of 2 bases from V and 7 bases from J, the junction contained 12 bases not matched to a gene. There are 17 residues in the CDR3. Per the germline V gene, CDR1 is DFQATT and CDR2 is SNEGSKA (reference sequence). The CDR3: CSARNIPGQGGGEKLFF. DNA of the CDR3: TGCAGTGCTAGAAATATCCCGGGACAGGGGGGGGGTGAAAAACTGTTTTTT.

V usage is TRBV7-2 and J usage is TRBJ1-5, with D unresolved. The germline V and J ends were trimmed by 5 bases and 6 bases, with 8 bases remaining between them. The CDR3 totals 12 residues. Germline V CDR1 and CDR2: SGHTA, FQGNSA. The CDR3 region has the DNA TGTGCCAGCAGCGCACGGGGTCAGCCCCAGCATTTT. It yields the protein CASSARGQPQHF.

The chain carries TRBV6-5 and TRBJ1-6, with a weak D call TRBD1 (5 bases). Germline V gene data show CDR1 as MNHEY and CDR2 as SVGAGI. The CDR3 length is 15 residues. The ends were cut back, 6 bases at V and 11 bases at J, with 20 bases in the middle. CDR3 coding DNA: TGTGCCAGCAGGGGGGACGGCGAGCCCTTTCCACCCCTCCACTTT. This gives the protein CASRGDGEPFPPLHF.

This clonotype was detected only a few times. The V and J genes are TRBV18 and TRBJ1-1; D is unresolved. CDR1 and CDR2 (germline): KGHSH, LQKENI. Trimming removed 8 bases from V and 10 bases from J, with 11 bases in between. This CDR3 contains 10 residues. For the CDR3, the DNA is TGTGCCAGCCCAAAAGAGAGAGCTTTCTTT. Translated: CASPKERAFF.

This rearrangement joins TRBV29-1 to TRBJ2-1, with no clear D. V shed 3 bases and J shed 6 bases, with 18 bases lying between them. Germline V CDR1 and CDR2: SQVTM, ANQGSEA. The CDR3 totals 15 residues. In DNA form, the CDR3 reads TGCAGCGTTGATGGGGTGGAGCGACACCTCAATGAGCAGTTCTTC. This codes for CSVDGVERHLNEQFF.

This rearrangement joins TRBV4-2 to TRBJ2-1, with D unresolved. The CDR3 length is 17 residues. Germline V gene lookup returns CDR1 LGHNA and CDR2 YNFKEQ. The V and J ends lost 0 bases and 13 bases respectively, with 25 bases between them. CDR3 DNA sequence: TGTGCCAGCAGCCAAGATCTTGAGTCGTCAGACCAAGAGACCCAGTTCTTC. Encoded protein: CASSQDLESSDQETQFF.

J is TRBJ2-7 and V is TRBV5-1, with unresolved D. The J call is doubtful: the DNA matches TRBJ2-5 better. The CDR3 is made up of 12 amino acids. Germline CDR1 reads SGHRS; CDR2 reads YFSETQ. The CDR3 region has the DNA TGCGCCAGCAGCTGGGAAGGGGAGACCCAGTACTTC. This encodes CASSWEGETQYF.

The rearrangement uses TRBV20-1 and TRBJ2-7, with D possibly TRBD1 on 6 matching bases. The V end lost 3 bases, the J end lost 5 bases, and 17 bases lay between the germline ends. The CDR3 loop spans 14 amino acids. Germline-derived CDR1 and CDR2 are DFQATT and SNEGSKA (reference sequence). The CDR3 DNA follows: TGCAGTGCTAGCGGGCAGGGGTTTAATGACGAGCAGTACTTC. As protein: CSASGQGFNDEQYF.

This clonotype was counted only a few times. This chain links TRBV14 with TRBJ2-7; 11 nucleotides agree with TRBD2. Trimming at V came to 1 base and at J to 7 bases, leaving 6 bases not matched to a gene. This CDR3 is built from 15 residues. Germline CDR1 SGHDN, CDR2 FVKESK. In nucleotides, the CDR3 is TGTGCCAGCAGCCAAGCTAGCGGGGGGCTATGGGAGCAGTACTTC. Translating it yields CASSQASGGLWEQYF.

The chain uses TRBV20-1 and TRBJ2-3, with unresolved D. V lost 4 bases and J 2 bases, leaving 7 bases between the germline ends. This CDR3 comprises 12 residues. The germline gives CDR1 DFQATT, CDR2 SNEGSKA (reference sequence). CDR3 in amino acids: CSATMNTDTQYF. CDR3 sequence (DNA): TGCAGTGCTACAATGAACACAGATACGCAGTATTTT.

J is TRBJ2-3 and V is TRBV6-2 or TRBV6-3; D gene ambiguous. The CDR3 is made up of 12 amino acids. Trimming took 8 bases from V and 5 from J, leaving 11 bases between them. Per the germline V gene, CDR1 is MNHEY and CDR2 is SVGEGT. CDR3 residues: CASQSSGDTQYF. CDR3 DNA: TGTGCCAGCCAGAGTTCCGGAGATACGCAGTATTTT.

CDR3 protein: CASSWGGGKSEAFF. The DNA for the CDR3 is TGTGCCAGCAGTTGGGGAGGGGGGAAGTCTGAAGCTTTCTTT. This chain joins TRBV6-5 and TRBJ1-1; D may be TRBD1 (6 bases). Trimming cost V 4 bases and J 6 bases, with 15 bases left between them. The CDR3 contains 14 residues. Germline assignment: CDR1 MNHEY and CDR2 SVGAGI.

This clonotype came up once. The V call is TRBV7-2, the J call TRBJ2-4, with TRBD2 identical over 11 bases. The J call may be in error: the DNA end matches TRBJ2-7 better. The germline gives CDR1 SGHTA, CDR2 FQGNSA. This CDR3 has 15 residues. The CDR3 coding sequence is TGTGCCAGCAGCTTCACTAGCGGGGGACAGTACGAGCAGTACTTC. Protein sequence: CASSFTSGGQYEQYF.

The J gene is TRBJ2-5, the V gene TRBV2, with TRBD1 as a possible D gene (6 bases). Germline V lookup: CDR1 SNHLY, CDR2 FYNNEI. This CDR3 has 15 amino acids. Trimming shortened V by 7 bases and J by 2 bases, and 17 bases separated the two germline ends. CDR3 nucleotides: TGTGCCAGCAATCAGGGGCATACGGTACAAGAGACCCAGTACTTC. It is translated as CASNQGHTVQETQYF.

The chain recombines TRBV5-1 with TRBJ2-7, with 8 bases aligning to TRBD1. In germline, CDR1 is SGHRS, CDR2 YFSETQ. V dropped 3 bases and J dropped 2; count of bases not matched to a gene: 7. There are 15 residues in the CDR3. CDR3 nucleotide sequence: TGCGCCAGCAGCTCATCCGGGACAGGTCCCTACGAGCAGTACTTC. This translates into CASSSSGTGPYEQYF.

The chain joins TRBV27 to TRBJ2-1; possible D gene TRBD2, 5 bases. There are 16 residues in the CDR3. Trimming took off 0 bases at V and 7 bases at J, with 16 bases between the two ends. Germline CDR1 reads MNHEY; CDR2 reads SMNVEV (reference sequence). CDR3: CASSLSPPGLANEQFF. Written as DNA, the CDR3 is TGTGCCAGCAGTTTATCCCCCCCCGGACTTGCGAATGAGCAGTTCTTC.

The chain recombines TRBV20-1 with TRBJ1-5; D call uncertain. Per germline, CDR1 DFQATT and CDR2 SNEGSKA (reference sequence). The CDR3 is 13 residues long. CDR3 sequence: CSLLRGYGQPQHF. Here the CDR3 DNA reads TGCAGCCTTTTACGAGGGTATGGTCAGCCCCAGCATTTT.